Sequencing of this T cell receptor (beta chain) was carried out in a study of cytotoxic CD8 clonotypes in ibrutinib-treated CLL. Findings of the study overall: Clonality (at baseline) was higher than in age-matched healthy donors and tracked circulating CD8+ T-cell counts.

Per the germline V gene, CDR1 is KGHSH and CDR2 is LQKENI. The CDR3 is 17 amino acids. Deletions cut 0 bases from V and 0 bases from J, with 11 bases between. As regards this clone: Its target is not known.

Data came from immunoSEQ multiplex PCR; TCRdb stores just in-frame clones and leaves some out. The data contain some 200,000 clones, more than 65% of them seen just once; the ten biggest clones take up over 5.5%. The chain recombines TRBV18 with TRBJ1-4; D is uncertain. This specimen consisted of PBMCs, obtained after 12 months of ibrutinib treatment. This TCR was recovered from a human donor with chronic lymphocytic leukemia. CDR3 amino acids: CASSPPGGGPTNEKLFF. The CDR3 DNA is TGTGCCAGCTCACCACCGGGAGGCGGCCCAACTAATGAAAAACTGTTTTTT.